The subject of this entry is one T cell receptor (beta chain). Its target is unknown. An amount of RNA that ranged from roughly 0.5 to 1 ug was reverse transcribed with random hexamers. An immunoSEQ multiplex PCR amplified TCR beta CDR3 over 54 Vbeta and 13 Jbeta. Via MiXCR, TCRdb re-called the immunoSEQ multiplex PCR reads, giving one row per CDR3 protein. The data show 250,000 to 350,000 distinct CDR3 sequences, around 90% seen once. The source of the sample is a study of CD8 T cells in Susac syndrome. Study conclusions and caveats: That the number of individuals in its TCR sequencing and HLA analysis was relatively small was acknowledged by the study.

The CDR3 covers 14 residues. The ends were cut back, 6 bases at V and 0 bases at J, with 10 bases in the middle. Sequencing of TCR beta covered CD8+ and CD4+ T cells obtained from blood. Through negative isolation, CD4+ and CD8+ T cells were obtained, while TEMRA cells were enriched using FACS. The receptor was isolated from a human donor with multiple sclerosis. This chain uses TRBV12-3 or TRBV12-4 with TRBJ2-3; D remains ambiguous. Input material: CD4+ T cells from PBMCs. CDR3 amino acids: CASSPPASTDTQYF. The DNA for the CDR3 is TGTGCCAGCAGCCCCCCCGCTAGCACAGATACGCAGTATTTT.